Each of the 3 T cell receptor beta chains below was sequenced from the same sample in a study of beta chain features in type 1 diabetes. The isolated RNA, all of it, was reverse transcribed, so expressed TCRB transcripts were what got sequenced. Assay: immunoSEQ multiplex PCR; the TCRdb copy retains only in-frame clones and omits some. The sample lists roughly 400,000 clones, approximately 15% seen once, with less than 0.04% in the top ten. Material: naive CD4+ T cells from blood. These TCRs come from a young man in good health.

This clone was detected a few times. The chain couples TRBV29-1 to TRBJ2-5; D is perhaps TRBD1 (5 bases). Trimming stripped 4 bases from V and 4 bases from J, with 13 bases between. The CDR3 totals 13 residues. Germline loops: CDR1 SQVTM, CDR2 ANQGSEA. The chain's CDR3 is CSVVAQGRETQYF. The CDR3 DNA is TGCAGCGTTGTAGCTCAGGGCCGAGAGACCCAGTACTTC.

This clone has only a few counts. The J gene is TRBJ2-3, the V gene TRBV14; D may correspond to TRBD1 or TRBD2 (5 bases each). V lost 4 bases to trimming and J lost 7 bases, with 15 bases between them. Germline lookup yields CDR1 SGHDN and CDR2 FVKESK. The CDR3 has 14 amino acids. The DNA of the CDR3 is TGTGCCAGCAGCCCGATTTCCGGGGCAAATACGCAGTATTTT. It codes for CASSPISGANTQYF.

In the case of this clone: Distinct nucleotide sequences in the sample also encode this CDR3. V usage is TRBV30 and J usage is TRBJ2-3; D is uncertain. The CDR3 runs to 10 residues. Trimming took off 2 bases at V and 8 bases at J, with 5 bases between the two ends. Germline lookup yields CDR1 GTSNPN and CDR2 SVGIG (reference sequence). The CDR3 DNA reads TGTGCCTGGAGTTCTGGTACGCAGTATTTT. Amino acids: CAWSSGTQYF.